The subject of this entry is one T cell receptor (beta chain). Its target is unknown. CDR1 is MNHEY, CDR2 SMNVEV, per germline (reference sequence). The CDR3 spans 16 residues. This record belongs to a study of monozygotic twins with inflammatory bowel disease. Study-level results: Especially with disease activity, IBD patients shared fewer clonotypes with others than healthy twins did.

Eight distinct reactions (per sample) were used to make the cDNA. Following a re-call of the 5' RACE reads, TCRdb has one entry per CDR3 protein and lacks DNA. This listing includes nearly 450,000 distinct CDR3 sequences. Whole blood that had not undergone T cell sorting provided the isolated total RNA. The receptor comes from a human donor with ulcerative colitis or Crohn's disease, or a healthy co-twin of an affected twin (not recorded which). The rearrangement uses TRBV27 and TRBJ2-1; the D call from TCRdb, TRBD2, cannot be confirmed without DNA. The sequencing sample was made of blood. The CDR3 reads CASSQPRGGSYNEQFF.